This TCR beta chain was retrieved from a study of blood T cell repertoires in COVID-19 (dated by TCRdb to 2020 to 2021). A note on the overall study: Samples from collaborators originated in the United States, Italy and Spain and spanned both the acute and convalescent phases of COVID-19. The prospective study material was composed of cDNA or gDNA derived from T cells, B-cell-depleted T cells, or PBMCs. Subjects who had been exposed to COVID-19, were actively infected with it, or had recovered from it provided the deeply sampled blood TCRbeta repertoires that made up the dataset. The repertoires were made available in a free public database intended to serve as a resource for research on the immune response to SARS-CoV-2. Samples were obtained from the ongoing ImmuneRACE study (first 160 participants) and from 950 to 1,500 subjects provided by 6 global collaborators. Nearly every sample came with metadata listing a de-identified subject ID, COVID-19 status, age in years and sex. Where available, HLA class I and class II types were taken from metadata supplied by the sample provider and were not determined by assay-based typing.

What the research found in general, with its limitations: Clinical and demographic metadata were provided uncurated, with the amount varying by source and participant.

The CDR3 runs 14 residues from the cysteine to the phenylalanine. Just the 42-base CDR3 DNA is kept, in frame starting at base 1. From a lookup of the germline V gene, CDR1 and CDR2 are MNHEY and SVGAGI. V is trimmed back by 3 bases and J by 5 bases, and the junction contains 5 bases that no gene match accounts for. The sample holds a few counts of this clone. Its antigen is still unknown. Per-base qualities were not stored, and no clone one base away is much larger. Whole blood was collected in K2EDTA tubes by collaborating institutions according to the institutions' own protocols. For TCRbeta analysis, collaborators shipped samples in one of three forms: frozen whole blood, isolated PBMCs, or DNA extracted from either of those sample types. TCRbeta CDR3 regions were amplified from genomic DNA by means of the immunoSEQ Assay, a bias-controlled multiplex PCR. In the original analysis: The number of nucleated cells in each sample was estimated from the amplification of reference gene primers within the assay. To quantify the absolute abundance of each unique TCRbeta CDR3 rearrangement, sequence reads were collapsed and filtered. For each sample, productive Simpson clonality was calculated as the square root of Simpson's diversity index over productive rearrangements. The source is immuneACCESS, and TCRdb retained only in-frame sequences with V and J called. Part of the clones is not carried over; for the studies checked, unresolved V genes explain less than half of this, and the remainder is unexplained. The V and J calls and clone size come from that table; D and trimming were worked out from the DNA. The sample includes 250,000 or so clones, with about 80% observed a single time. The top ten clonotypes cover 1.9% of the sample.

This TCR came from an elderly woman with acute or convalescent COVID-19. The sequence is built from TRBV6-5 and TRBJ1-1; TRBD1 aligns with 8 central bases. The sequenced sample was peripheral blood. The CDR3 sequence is CASSYGTGKTEAFF. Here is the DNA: TGTGCCAGCAGTTATGGGACAGGCAAAACTGAAGCTTTCTTT.